The rows below give T cell receptor beta chains drawn from one sample of a study of T cells after yellow fever vaccination. MiXCR, applied by TCRdb to the 5' RACE reads, yields one record per CDR3 protein. The repertoire consists of approximately 580,000 distinct CDR3 sequences, with approximately 16% occurring once and the leading ten covering roughly 17%. Sequenced material: PBMCs, taken 5 days after the first yellow fever vaccination. These receptors all stem from a man between 18 and 29 years old who received the YFV17D yellow fever vaccine. Both conserved end residues are part of each CDR3. The D gene is left open where the match is weak. Clone size is given for some rows only: seen once, a few or many times, or a class if the clone is expanded.

DNA: TGCGCCAGCAGCTTGGTTTCGGAATGGAGCGCTGAAGCTTTCTTT
CDR3: CASSLVSEWSAEAFF
size: .
D: .
V: TRBV5-1
J: TRBJ1-1

DNA: TGTGCCAGCAGCTTCGACAGTTTGAATGAGCAGTTCTTC
CDR3: CASSFDSLNEQFF
size: .
D: .
V: TRBV5-1
J: TRBJ2-1

DNA: TGCGCCAGCAGCGGACCGGGGCGCGGAACCTATAATTCACCCCTCCACTTT
CDR3: CASSGPGRGTYNSPLHF
size: .
D: .
V: TRBV5-1
J: TRBJ1-6

DNA: TGTGCCAGCAGCCATTGGGGGGGTCACAATGAGCAGTTCTTC
CDR3: CASSHWGGHNEQFF
size: .
D: TRBD2
V: TRBV6-2/TRBV6-3
J: TRBJ2-1

DNA: TGTGCCAGCAGCCAATCTACAGGACTAGCGGGAACAGATACGCAGTATTTT
CDR3: CASSQSTGLAGTDTQYF
size: few
D: TRBD2
V: TRBV4-2
J: TRBJ2-3

DNA: TGTGCCAGCAGTGAAGGTTTTACTGAAGCTTTCTTT
CDR3: CASSEGFTEAFF
size: .
D: .
V: TRBV25-1
J: TRBJ1-1

DNA: TGTGCCAGCAGTGGGGAGAAAAATCAGCCCCAGCATTTT
CDR3: CASSGEKNQPQHF
size: few
D: .
V: TRBV2
J: TRBJ1-5

DNA: TGTGCCAGCAGGGGCTCTGGAAACACCATATATTTT
CDR3: CASRGSGNTIYF
size: many
D: .
V: TRBV12-3/TRBV12-4
J: TRBJ1-3

DNA: TGCGCCAGCAGTGATGGGGGGAGCAATCAGCCCCAGCATTTT
CDR3: CASSDGGSNQPQHF
size: few
D: .
V: TRBV10-1
J: TRBJ1-5

DNA: TGTGCCAGCAGAGACAGAGACGGTAGCAATCAGCCCCAGCATTTT
CDR3: CASRDRDGSNQPQHF
size: few
D: .
V: TRBV12-3/TRBV12-4
J: TRBJ1-5

DNA: TGTGCCCGAAAAACGGGGAATGAGCAGTTCTTC
CDR3: CARKTGNEQFF
size: many
D: .
V: TRBV19
J: TRBJ2-1

DNA: TGTGCCAGCAGCGTAATAGCGGGGGGGAGCTCCTACAATGAGCAGTTCTTC
CDR3: CASSVIAGGSSYNEQFF
size: .
D: TRBD2
V: TRBV9
J: TRBJ2-1

DNA: TGTGCCAGCAGTTACCGTTCTGCCTATGGCTACACCTTC
CDR3: CASSYRSAYGYTF
size: many
D: .
V: TRBV6-5
J: TRBJ1-2

DNA: TGTGCCAGCAGCCAATCCACGATGACAGGGAGGAACACTGAAGCTTTCTTT
CDR3: CASSQSTMTGRNTEAFF
size: .
D: TRBD1
V: TRBV4-2
J: TRBJ1-1

DNA: TGTGCCAGCAGTCCCCGTTGGGGTACTAGCCGCAACATTCAGTACTTC
CDR3: CASSPRWGTSRNIQYF
size: few
D: .
V: TRBV27
J: TRBJ2-4

DNA: TGTGCCAGCAGTCGAGGGACCGTGTCACCCCTCCACTTT
CDR3: CASSRGTVSPLHF
size: few
D: .
V: TRBV6-1
J: TRBJ1-6

DNA: TGCGCCAGCAGATACGAGGACCTGAGTGGCACTGAAGCTTTCTTT
CDR3: CASRYEDLSGTEAFF
size: .
D: .
V: TRBV4-1
J: TRBJ1-1

DNA: TGCAGTGCTAGTTGGGGGACCAAAAACATTCAGTACTTC
CDR3: CSASWGTKNIQYF
size: .
D: .
V: TRBV20-1
J: TRBJ2-4

DNA: TGTGCCAGCAGGAACCGGGCAGGGAGCACTGAAGCTTTCTTT
CDR3: CASRNRAGSTEAFF
size: many
D: .
V: TRBV12-3/TRBV12-4
J: TRBJ1-1

DNA: TGTGCCAGCAGCCGCGCTGTAGGGTGGGGTGGCTACACCTTC
CDR3: CASSRAVGWGGYTF
size: few
D: .
V: TRBV5-6
J: TRBJ1-2

DNA: TGCAGCGTTGATGATGCAGAACCAATCTACCCAGCTTTCTTT
CDR3: CSVDDAEPIYPAFF
size: .
D: .
V: TRBV29-1
J: TRBJ1-1

DNA: TGTGCCAGCAGCTTAGCGTTCGCGAACACCGGGGAGCTGTTTTTT
CDR3: CASSLAFANTGELFF
size: few
D: .
V: TRBV7-2
J: TRBJ2-2

DNA: TGTGCCAGCAGTTACTGGTGGAGGGGTGCTAGCTCCTACGAGCAGTACTTC
CDR3: CASSYWWRGASSYEQYF
size: many
D: .
V: TRBV6-5
J: TRBJ2-7

DNA: TGTGCCAGCAGCTTCCCACTCTCCTATAATTCACCCCTCCACTTT
CDR3: CASSFPLSYNSPLHF
size: .
D: .
V: TRBV7-2
J: TRBJ1-6

DNA: TGTGCCAGCAGCTTCGGTCAGGGCGAAGCTTTCTTT
CDR3: CASSFGQGEAFF
size: .
D: .
V: TRBV7-2
J: TRBJ1-1

DNA: TGTGCCAGCAGCCCTAGGGGAAGGAGACCGGGTGAGCAGTTCTTC
CDR3: CASSPRGRRPGEQFF
size: .
D: .
V: TRBV7-2
J: TRBJ2-1

DNA: TGCGCCAGCAGGGGCAGGGACAAGCCTGAAGCTTTCTTT
CDR3: CASRGRDKPEAFF
size: .
D: .
V: TRBV10-2
J: TRBJ1-1

DNA: TGTGCCTGGTCCGGGACAAACTACGAGCAGTACTTC
CDR3: CAWSGTNYEQYF
size: few
D: .
V: TRBV30
J: TRBJ2-7

DNA: TGTGCCAGCAGCTTAGTCGGCTATGGCTACACCTTC
CDR3: CASSLVGYGYTF
size: .
D: .
V: TRBV7-2
J: TRBJ1-2

DNA: TGTGCCAGCAGCTTGCTAGTTTCGAACACCGGGGAGCTGTTTTTT
CDR3: CASSLLVSNTGELFF
size: .
D: .
V: TRBV5-6
J: TRBJ2-2

DNA: TGCGCCAGCAGCCCACGGGTCTTGGGGGAGCTGTTTTTT
CDR3: CASSPRVLGELFF
size: .
D: .
V: TRBV5-1
J: TRBJ2-2

DNA: TGTGCCAGCAGCGTCCTGGGTGGCATCTCACTGTTAATACCGATTACCACAGATACGCAGTATTTT
CDR3: CASSVLGGISLLIPITTDTQYF
size: .
D: .
V: TRBV13
J: TRBJ2-3

DNA: TGTGCCAGCGGGATGGGGACCGGCACAGATACGCAGTATTTT
CDR3: CASGMGTGTDTQYF
size: .
D: .
V: TRBV7-2
J: TRBJ2-3

DNA: TGCAGTGCTAGAGATCGGACAGGGGGCCTAGTCTATGGCTACACCTTC
CDR3: CSARDRTGGLVYGYTF
size: few
D: TRBD1
V: TRBV20-1
J: TRBJ1-2

DNA: TGTGCCAGCAGTAGCGGGGACACCGGGGAGCTGTTTTTT
CDR3: CASSSGDTGELFF
size: many
D: TRBD2
V: TRBV6-4
J: TRBJ2-2

DNA: TGCAGTGCTAGAAAGGCAAACTCCTATGGCTACACCTTC
CDR3: CSARKANSYGYTF
size: few
D: .
V: TRBV20-1
J: TRBJ1-2

DNA: TGTGCCAGCAGCTACAGCGGGGGGCGCTCCTACGAGCAGTACTTC
CDR3: CASSYSGGRSYEQYF
size: few
D: TRBD2
V: TRBV6-5
J: TRBJ2-7

DNA: TGTGCCAGCAGCTTAGTTGCCAGCCAAGAGACCCAGTACTTC
CDR3: CASSLVASQETQYF
size: .
D: .
V: TRBV11-2
J: TRBJ2-5

DNA: TGTGCCAGCAGTTTATTAGCGGGGGGCACCGGGGAGCTGTTTTTT
CDR3: CASSLLAGGTGELFF
size: many
D: TRBD2
V: TRBV7-2
J: TRBJ2-2

DNA: TGTGCCAGCAGTAGGATTGGGCGGGGGGGCTATGAGCAGTTCTTC
CDR3: CASSRIGRGGYEQFF
size: .
D: TRBD2
V: TRBV28
J: TRBJ2-1

DNA: TGTGCCAGCAGTGATACAGGGGGAGAGCAGTTCTTC
CDR3: CASSDTGGEQFF
size: few
D: TRBD1
V: TRBV11-2
J: TRBJ2-1

DNA: TGCAGTGCCCTGCATTGGGGGGAAGAGACCCAGTACTTC
CDR3: CSALHWGEETQYF
size: .
D: .
V: TRBV20-1
J: TRBJ2-5

DNA: TGTGCCAGCAGCTCCCTGGGAGACAGCAACAATGAGCAGTTCTTC
CDR3: CASSSLGDSNNEQFF
size: few
D: .
V: TRBV5-6
J: TRBJ2-1

DNA: TGTGCCAGCAGCTTCTCCCACGACAATGAGCAGTTCTTC
CDR3: CASSFSHDNEQFF
size: few
D: .
V: TRBV11-2
J: TRBJ2-1

DNA: TGTGCCATCAGGCAGGGTGAGGGCACTGAAGCTTTCTTT
CDR3: CAIRQGEGTEAFF
size: few
D: .
V: TRBV10-3
J: TRBJ1-1

DNA: TGTGCCAGCAGCTTAGAGGCAGGGTTGGGCTACACCTTC
CDR3: CASSLEAGLGYTF
size: .
D: .
V: TRBV11-2
J: TRBJ1-2

DNA: TGCGCCAGCAGCCCCGACGGGACAGGGATTGACACTGAAGCTTTCTTT
CDR3: CASSPDGTGIDTEAFF
size: .
D: TRBD1
V: TRBV4-3
J: TRBJ1-1

DNA: TGTGCCAGCTCACCACCCGATGGGACAGGCCCCCTCGGCGAGCAGTACTTC
CDR3: CASSPPDGTGPLGEQYF
size: .
D: TRBD1
V: TRBV18
J: TRBJ2-7

DNA: TGCAGCGTTGAAGATCGGGTCCCAGGGGGCACCATATATTTT
CDR3: CSVEDRVPGGTIYF
size: many
D: TRBD1
V: TRBV29-1
J: TRBJ1-3

DNA: TGTGCCAGCAGCGTAGAGGGCCTGACTGATGAGCAGTTCTTC
CDR3: CASSVEGLTDEQFF
size: .
D: .
V: TRBV9
J: TRBJ2-1

DNA: TGCAGTGCTACCAGGACAATAAACACCGGGGAGCTGTTTTTT
CDR3: CSATRTINTGELFF
size: once
D: .
V: TRBV20-1
J: TRBJ2-2

DNA: TGCGCCAGCAGCTACGGCGACGGGACTAGAAAAGATACGCAGTATTTT
CDR3: CASSYGDGTRKDTQYF
size: .
D: TRBD2
V: TRBV4-3
J: TRBJ2-3

DNA: TGTGCCAGCAGCCGGGACAGGGGGCCGGGTTCCCCGTATTTT
CDR3: CASSRDRGPGSPYF
size: .
D: TRBD1
V: TRBV6-1
J: TRBJ2-3

DNA: TGTGCCAGCAGCTTGGCTTTGGGACAACAGCCCCAGCATTTT
CDR3: CASSLALGQQPQHF
size: few
D: .
V: TRBV5-6
J: TRBJ1-5

DNA: TGCAGTGCTAGGGGGGACGAAAACAATGAGCAGTTCTTC
CDR3: CSARGDENNEQFF
size: .
D: .
V: TRBV20-1
J: TRBJ2-1

DNA: TGTGCTAGTGGTTCCGATCTGACACTCTCGAGCTCCTACGAGCAGTACTTC
CDR3: CASGSDLTLSSSYEQYF
size: few
D: .
V: TRBV12-5
J: TRBJ2-7